Described below is a single T cell receptor beta chain sequence and its context. This record belongs to a study of T cells in tumors and immune-related adverse events. Data came from immunoSEQ multiplex PCR; TCRdb stores just in-frame clones and leaves some out. This table holds roughly 10,000 clones, 85% to 95% found once. The sequence was obtained from a female donor with metastatic renal cell carcinoma. The sequencing here drew on lymph node tissue, taken from a patient treated with anti-PD-1 therapy.

DNA for the CDR3: TGTGCCAGCATGCGTCGATCAGCTGGTAATTCACCCCTCCACTTT. Protein sequence: CASMRRSAGNSPLHF. This chain links TRBV2 with TRBJ1-6; D not certain. The germline gives CDR1 SNHLY, CDR2 FYNNEI. Trimming pared 7 bases from V and 6 bases from J, leaving 16 bases between. The CDR3 has 15 residues.